This T cell receptor (beta chain) appears in the sequencing data of a study of T-cell reconstitution after alpha-beta-depleted transplantation in children. V lost 2 bases to trimming and J lost 7 bases, with 17 bases between them. Per the germline V gene, CDR1 is KGHDR and CDR2 is SFDVKD. This CDR3 contains 16 residues. Unique molecular identifiers were incorporated during preparation of the TCRbeta library. Each CDR3 protein is one row after TCRdb ran MiXCR on the PCR reads. This table has under 450,000 distinct CDR3 sequences, around 15% appearing once. The chain combines TRBV24-1 with TRBJ2-1, with no clear D. The clonotype comes from a boy under two years old who had a stem cell transplant for Wiskott-Aldrich syndrome, so the T cells may come from the graft donor. Sequencing was performed on PBMCs, mostly from graft donor cells, taken 360 days after TCRalphabeta/CD19-depleted stem cell transplant. CDR3 sequence reads: CATSDSGYKRPNEQFF. Written as DNA, the CDR3 is TGTGCCACCAGTGATTCGGGCTACAAAAGGCCGAATGAGCAGTTCTTC.